This TCR beta chain was captured in a study of T cell changes during pregnancy in multiple sclerosis. Germline-derived CDR1 and CDR2 are MNHEY and SVGAGI. This CDR3 contains 15 residues. Unmatched junction bases numbered 5, after V lost 0 bases and J lost 7 bases. Sequencing used immunoSEQ multiplex PCR; TCRdb keeps in-frame clones, though not all of them. The data show 20,000 to 25,000 clones, roughly 84% seen once. The material was CD8+ T cells from peripheral blood mononuclear cells, obtained before pregnancy. This chain links TRBV6-5 with TRBJ2-7; 11 bases are shared with TRBD2. The TCR originated in a female donor with multiple sclerosis, enrolled in a pregnancy study. The CDR3 region is CASSYSTSGRGEQYF. CDR3 sequence (DNA): TGTGCCAGCAGTTACTCCACTAGCGGGAGAGGGGAGCAGTACTTC.